This T cell receptor beta chain appears in the sequencing data of a study of cytomegalovirus exposure and HLA in healthy donors. To note about this clone: Its antigen remains unidentified.

This CDR3 comprises 16 residues. Looked up from germline, CDR1 is MGHRA and CDR2 is YSYEKL. V lost 6 bases, J lost 4 bases, and 10 bases stayed unmatched. PCR employed 60 Vbeta and 13 Jbeta primers. The assay was immunoSEQ multiplex PCR, and TCRdb's table has in-frame clones only and misses some. The data hold 55,000 to 75,000 clones, with 65% to 80% observed a single time. General study results and limits: Researchers reportedly found TCR beta sequences accurately predicted most subjects' HLA-A and HLA-B alleles. Roughly uniform sequencing depth across donors was assumed, possibly incorrectly. Reported performance of the classifier showed diagnosis of cytomegalovirus status with high specificity and sensitivity. Rates of TCR association differed by HLA locus in a later analysis, with DRB1 highest and HLA-C lowest.

The TCR originated in a man aged 25-45 years in good health and CMV-seropositive. V usage is TRBV4-1 and J usage is TRBJ2-2; 8 positions agree with TRBD1. Sample: PBMCs. The CDR3 region is CASSHYRTGSTGELFF. DNA of the CDR3: TGCGCCAGCAGTCATTACAGGACAGGGAGCACCGGGGAGCTGTTTTTT.